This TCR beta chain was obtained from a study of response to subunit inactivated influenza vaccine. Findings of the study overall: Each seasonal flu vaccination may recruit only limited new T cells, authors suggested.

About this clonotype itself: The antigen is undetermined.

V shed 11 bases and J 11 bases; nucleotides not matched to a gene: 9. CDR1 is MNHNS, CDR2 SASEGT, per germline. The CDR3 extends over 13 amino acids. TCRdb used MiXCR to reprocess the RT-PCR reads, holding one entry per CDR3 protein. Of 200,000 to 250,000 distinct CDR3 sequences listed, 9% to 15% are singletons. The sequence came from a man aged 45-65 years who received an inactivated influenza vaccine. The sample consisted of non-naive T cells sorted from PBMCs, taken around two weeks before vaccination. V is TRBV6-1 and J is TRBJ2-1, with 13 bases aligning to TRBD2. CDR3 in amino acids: CAVYPGTSGKQFF. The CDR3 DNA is TGTGCCGTTTACCCCGGGACTAGCGGGAAGCAGTTCTTC.